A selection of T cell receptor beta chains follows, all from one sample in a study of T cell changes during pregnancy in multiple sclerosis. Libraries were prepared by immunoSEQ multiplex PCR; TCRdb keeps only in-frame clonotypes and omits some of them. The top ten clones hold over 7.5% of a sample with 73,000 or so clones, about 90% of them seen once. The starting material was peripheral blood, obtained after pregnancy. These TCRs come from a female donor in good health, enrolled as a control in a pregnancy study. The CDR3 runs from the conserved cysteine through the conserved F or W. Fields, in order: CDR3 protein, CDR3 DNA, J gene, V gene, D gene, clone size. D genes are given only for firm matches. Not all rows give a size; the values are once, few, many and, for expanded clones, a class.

CDR3: CAITSPGQGDYGYTF
DNA: TGTGCCATCACAAGTCCGGGACAGGGAGACTATGGCTACACCTTC
J: TRBJ1-2
V: TRBV10-3
D: TRBD1
size: NA

CDR3: CASSPALDRGLYGYTF
DNA: TGTGCCAGCTCACCCGCCCTGGACAGGGGACTCTATGGCTACACCTTC
J: TRBJ1-2
V: TRBV18
D: TRBD1
size: NA

CDR3: CAWEPWTSEYNEQFF
DNA: TGTGCCTGGGAACCCTGGACTAGCGAGTACAATGAGCAGTTCTTC
J: TRBJ2-1
V: TRBV30
D: TRBD2
size: NA

CDR3: CASSPEDRGPLSFHNEQFF
DNA: TGCGCCAGCAGTCCCGAGGACAGGGGACCGCTATCGTTCCACAATGAGCAGTTCTTC
J: TRBJ2-1
V: TRBV23-1
D: TRBD1
size: NA

CDR3: CASSDLGQGVMNQPQHF
DNA: TGTGCCAGCAGCGACCTCGGCCAGGGTGTTATGAATCAGCCCCAGCATTTT
J: TRBJ1-5
V: TRBV11-2
D: NA
size: NA

CDR3: CAWSDGGSYEQYF
DNA: TGTGCCTGGAGTGACGGGGGCTCCTACGAGCAGTACTTC
J: TRBJ2-7
V: TRBV30
D: NA
size: NA

CDR3: CSVEPEAGWTEAFF
DNA: TGCAGCGTTGAGCCCGAGGCAGGGTGGACTGAAGCTTTCTTT
J: TRBJ1-1
V: TRBV29-1
D: NA
size: NA

CDR3: CASSGTADTEAFF
DNA: TGCGCCAGCAGTGGGACAGCAGACACTGAAGCTTTCTTT
J: TRBJ1-1
V: TRBV5-1
D: TRBD1
size: once

CDR3: CASSWDSVNTEAFF
DNA: TGTGCCAGCAGTTGGGACAGCGTGAACACTGAAGCTTTCTTT
J: TRBJ1-1
V: TRBV6-5
D: TRBD1
size: once

CDR3: CASSLRLAGALYNEQFF
DNA: TGTGCCAGTAGTCTTCGACTAGCGGGGGCCCTTTACAATGAGCAGTTCTTC
J: TRBJ2-1
V: TRBV19
D: TRBD2
size: NA

CDR3: CASSLLGDHEQYF
DNA: TGTGCCAGCAGCTTATTAGGGGATCACGAGCAGTACTTC
J: TRBJ2-7
V: TRBV7-8
D: NA
size: NA

CDR3: CASRPANSLYGYTF
DNA: TGTGCCAGCAGGCCGGCGAACAGCCTTTACGGCTACACCTTC
J: TRBJ1-2
V: TRBV6-5
D: NA
size: once

CDR3: CASKGAGGEQFF
DNA: TGTGCCAGCAAGGGGGCCGGGGGCGAGCAGTTCTTC
J: TRBJ2-1
V: TRBV6-6
D: NA
size: NA

CDR3: CASKGTGRTEAFF
DNA: TGTGCCAGCAAAGGGACAGGTAGGACTGAAGCTTTCTTT
J: TRBJ1-1
V: TRBV5-6
D: TRBD1
size: NA

CDR3: CASTTGDSYEQYF
DNA: TGTGCCAGCACCACAGGGGACTCCTACGAGCAGTACTTC
J: TRBJ2-7
V: TRBV5-6
D: TRBD1
size: NA

CDR3: CASGLTGGERAFF
DNA: TGTGCTAGTGGTTTGACAGGGGGCGAAAGGGCTTTCTTT
J: TRBJ1-1
V: TRBV12-5
D: TRBD1
size: NA

CDR3: CASYPRRGGEQYF
DNA: TGTGCCAGCTATCCTCGGAGAGGGGGCGAGCAGTACTTC
J: TRBJ2-7
V: TRBV6-1
D: NA
size: NA

CDR3: CASSQFGSYTEAFF
DNA: TGCGCCAGCAGCCAATTCGGGAGTTACACTGAAGCTTTCTTT
J: TRBJ1-1
V: TRBV5-1
D: NA
size: NA

CDR3: CASSRGGVGTGELFF
DNA: TGTGCCAGCAGCCGGGGAGGGGTCGGCACCGGGGAGCTGTTTTTT
J: TRBJ2-2
V: TRBV6-5
D: TRBD2
size: NA

CDR3: CAISTDRDNQPQHF
DNA: TGTGCCATCAGTACGGACAGGGACAATCAGCCCCAGCATTTT
J: TRBJ1-5
V: TRBV10-3
D: TRBD1
size: NA

CDR3: CASRGESYEQYF
DNA: TGCGCCAGCAGAGGGGAATCCTACGAGCAGTACTTC
J: TRBJ2-7
V: TRBV5-1
D: NA
size: NA

CDR3: CASSLGQGTSSYGYTF
DNA: TGCGCCAGCAGCTTGGGGCAGGGCACGTCGAGCTATGGCTACACCTTC
J: TRBJ1-2
V: TRBV5-1
D: NA
size: once

CDR3: CSGSQGGNTEAFF
DNA: TGCAGCGGCTCACAGGGGGGGAACACTGAAGCTTTCTTT
J: TRBJ1-1
V: TRBV29-1
D: TRBD1
size: NA

CDR3: CASSSLNYGYTF
DNA: TGTGCCAGCAGCTCTTTAAACTATGGCTACACCTTC
J: TRBJ1-2
V: TRBV5-6
D: NA
size: NA

CDR3: CASSVDQGGSTDTQYF
DNA: TGTGCCAGCAGCGTAGATCAGGGTGGGTCCACAGATACGCAGTATTTT
J: TRBJ2-3
V: TRBV9
D: NA
size: NA

CDR3: CASSVARGPGELFF
DNA: TGTGCCAGCAGTGTGGCCAGGGGGCCCGGGGAGCTGTTTTTT
J: TRBJ2-2
V: TRBV2
D: TRBD1
size: NA

CDR3: CASSLSAGNTEAFF
DNA: TGTGCCAGCAGTTTATCGGCGGGGAACACTGAAGCTTTCTTT
J: TRBJ1-1
V: TRBV27
D: NA
size: NA

CDR3: CASSIVFSLNTEAFF
DNA: TGTGCCAGTAGTATAGTGTTCAGTCTGAACACTGAAGCTTTCTTT
J: TRBJ1-1
V: TRBV19
D: NA
size: once

CDR3: CASSPWDREGVGQYF
DNA: TGCGCCAGCAGCCCGTGGGACAGGGAGGGTGTGGGGCAGTACTTC
J: TRBJ2-7
V: TRBV5-1
D: TRBD1
size: NA

CDR3: CAWSVRLAEQYF
DNA: TGTGCCTGGAGTGTACGACTGGCAGAGCAGTACTTC
J: TRBJ2-7
V: TRBV30
D: NA
size: NA

CDR3: CASSPGGQETQYF
DNA: TGTGCCAGCAGTCCAGGGGGCCAAGAGACCCAGTACTTC
J: TRBJ2-5
V: TRBV7-9
D: TRBD1
size: NA

CDR3: CAWSVSWTSGRWANEQFF
DNA: TGTGCCTGGAGTGTATCCTGGACTAGCGGGAGGTGGGCCAATGAGCAGTTCTTC
J: TRBJ2-1
V: TRBV30
D: TRBD2
size: once

CDR3: CSASGRGYTF
DNA: TGCAGTGCTTCAGGGCGAGGCTACACCTTC
J: TRBJ1-2
V: TRBV20-1
D: NA
size: NA

CDR3: CASSLRTNQPQHF
DNA: TGTGCCAGCAGCTTAAGGACTAATCAGCCCCAGCATTTT
J: TRBJ1-5
V: TRBV5-6
D: NA
size: NA

CDR3: CASSPGLALETQYF
DNA: TGTGCCAGCAGCCCTGGACTAGCGTTGGAGACCCAGTACTTC
J: TRBJ2-5
V: TRBV5-4
D: TRBD2
size: NA

CDR3: CASSLGDSGNTIYF
DNA: TGTGCCAGCAGCTTAGGAGACTCTGGAAACACCATATATTTT
J: TRBJ1-3
V: TRBV7-8
D: NA
size: NA

CDR3: CASSSSHEKLFF
DNA: TGTGCCAGCAGTTCCTCACACGAAAAACTGTTTTTT
J: TRBJ1-4
V: TRBV27
D: NA
size: NA

CDR3: CASSLGPSGALGEQFF
DNA: TGTGCCAGCAGCTTAGGGCCTAGCGGGGCGCTGGGGGAGCAGTTCTTC
J: TRBJ2-1
V: TRBV7-6
D: TRBD2
size: NA

CDR3: CSAAETEAFF
DNA: TGCAGTGCCGCGGAAACTGAAGCTTTCTTT
J: TRBJ1-1
V: TRBV20-1
D: NA
size: NA

CDR3: CASSSDTFLRETQYF
DNA: TGTGCCAGCAGCTCCGACACCTTCCTTCGAGAGACCCAGTACTTC
J: TRBJ2-5
V: TRBV7-2
D: NA
size: NA

CDR3: CASSGQGDTEAFF
DNA: TGTGCCAGCAGCGGACAGGGGGACACTGAAGCTTTCTTT
J: TRBJ1-1
V: TRBV27
D: TRBD1
size: NA

CDR3: CASSDLGTKPGYTF
DNA: TGTGCCAGCAGTGACCTAGGGACAAAACCTGGCTACACCTTC
J: TRBJ1-2
V: TRBV25-1
D: NA
size: NA

CDR3: CASSPFPGTGGVYQPQHF
DNA: TGTGCCAGCAGTCCATTCCCAGGGACAGGGGGGGTCTATCAGCCCCAGCATTTT
J: TRBJ1-5
V: TRBV2
D: TRBD1
size: NA

CDR3: CASSQDRLYEQYF
DNA: TGCGCCAGCAGCCAAGATCGACTCTACGAGCAGTACTTC
J: TRBJ2-7
V: TRBV4-3
D: NA
size: NA

CDR3: CASSSGTGKETQYF
DNA: TGTGCCAGTAGCTCAGGGACAGGGAAGGAGACCCAGTACTTC
J: TRBJ2-5
V: TRBV19
D: TRBD1
size: NA

CDR3: CASSLGGSFYNEQFF
DNA: TGTGCCAGCAGCTTGGGAGGGAGCTTCTACAATGAGCAGTTCTTC
J: TRBJ2-1
V: TRBV5-6
D: NA
size: NA

CDR3: CAWSLERHGYTF
DNA: TGTGCCTGGAGCCTGGAGAGGCACGGCTACACCTTC
J: TRBJ1-2
V: TRBV30
D: NA
size: NA

CDR3: CASSPLTSGRGETQYF
DNA: TGTGCCAGCTCACCGCTGACTAGCGGGAGGGGAGAGACCCAGTACTTC
J: TRBJ2-5
V: TRBV18
D: TRBD2
size: NA

CDR3: CASSLRAESSYEQYF
DNA: TGTGCCAGCAGTTTACGAGCGGAAAGCTCCTACGAGCAGTACTTC
J: TRBJ2-7
V: TRBV27
D: NA
size: NA

CDR3: CASSLAFGGNEQFF
DNA: TGTGCCAGCAGCTTAGCGTTCGGAGGCAATGAGCAGTTCTTC
J: TRBJ2-1
V: TRBV7-6
D: NA
size: NA

CDR3: CASSQDRRLAGAPGELFF
DNA: TGTGCCAGCAGCCAAGACCGAAGACTAGCGGGAGCTCCCGGGGAGCTGTTTTTT
J: TRBJ2-2
V: TRBV4-2
D: TRBD2
size: NA

CDR3: CASSLLSRGNSPLHF
DNA: TGTGCCAGCAGCTTACTGAGCAGGGGTAATTCACCCCTCCACTTT
J: TRBJ1-6
V: TRBV13
D: NA
size: NA

CDR3: CASSLVGRDQETQYF
DNA: TGCGCCAGCAGCTTGGTCGGCAGGGACCAAGAGACCCAGTACTTC
J: TRBJ2-5
V: TRBV5-1
D: NA
size: once

CDR3: CASSFPNTDTQYF
DNA: TGTGCCAGTAGTTTCCCCAACACAGATACGCAGTATTTT
J: TRBJ2-3
V: TRBV19
D: NA
size: NA

CDR3: CATSEVAGANYGYTF
DNA: TGTGCCACCTCAGAGGTTGCGGGAGCTAACTATGGCTACACCTTC
J: TRBJ1-2
V: TRBV28
D: NA
size: NA

CDR3: CASSVGTGGGYEQYF
DNA: TGCGCCAGCAGCGTCGGGACAGGGGGCGGTTACGAGCAGTACTTC
J: TRBJ2-7
V: TRBV5-1
D: TRBD1
size: NA

CDR3: CASSLAASRTGELFF
DNA: TGTGCCAGCAGTTTAGCGGCTAGTCGGACCGGGGAGCTGTTTTTT
J: TRBJ2-2
V: TRBV27
D: NA
size: NA

CDR3: CASSLYSDLWGELFF
DNA: TGTGCCAGCAGCTTGTACTCCGACTTATGGGGGGAGCTGTTTTTT
J: TRBJ2-2
V: TRBV5-6
D: NA
size: NA

CDR3: CAIRDISGSGYNEQFF
DNA: TGTGCCATCAGGGACATTAGCGGGTCGGGCTACAATGAGCAGTTCTTC
J: TRBJ2-1
V: TRBV10-3
D: TRBD2
size: NA